This T cell receptor (beta chain) was found in a study of cytomegalovirus exposure and HLA in healthy donors (TCRdb year 2017). For context, the study as a whole: According to an earlier analysis of 550 to 750 of the donors, 150 million to 200 million T cells yielded approximately 120 million unique TCR beta sequences and 276 Gb of sequence data. The number of typed donors differed by locus: about 620-630 for A, B, C, DRB1 and DQB1; 522 for DQA1; around 580 for DPA1; and roughly 450 for DPB1. The study was designed to test whether signatures of past pathogen exposure could be identified by cataloging public T cell receptors. Several DR-DQ haplotypes were treated as single units for association and clustering because of strong linkage in the cohort. Of the roughly 400 genotyped donors, 65% to 90% fell in the genetic ancestry cluster associated with self-reported Caucasian donors. An earlier analysis of around 580 of the donors used high-throughput TCR beta sequencing to judge whether each TCR beta V gene segment behaved as functional or pseudogenic. Besides the first cohort of roughly 640 subjects, a separate validation cohort made up of 120 different subjects was used. A later genetic analysis took genome-wide SNP genotypes for about three fifths of the 666 donors and used that subset as a discovery cohort. Across under 500 genotyped donors of the cohort, an average of about 250,000 unique TCR beta nucleotide sequences per donor were sequenced, and approximately 17% of those sequences were non-productive. High-throughput TCR immunosequencing, statistical association of individual TCRs with disease status, and machine learning were combined to predict cytomegalovirus infection status. Rather than drawing on any new phenotypic data, the later analysis identified candidate immune exposures from TCR beta sequences and the way those sequences occurred across donors. Donor age, sex, ethnicity and CMV serostatus were compiled alongside the repertoire data. HLA typing covered class I and class II loci at four-digit resolution. The T cell repertoires of 550 to 850 subjects were profiled by immunosequencing and related to cytomegalovirus serostatus. About 300 gigabases of sequencing data and 70 million to 100 million unique TCR sequences were included in an early release covering about 620 HLA-typed donors. A later analysis re-examined previously published TCR beta repertoires from more than 550 donors and added high-resolution HLA genotyping to investigate patterns of TCR occurrence. All discovery cohort repertoires had been generated using a single sequencing platform.

In total, 500 to 700 healthy bone marrow donors made up the cohort. At the time of sampling, all cohort members were nominally healthy, though unrecorded immune exposures were likely present. The donor tested CMV seronegative and was one of the 352 seronegative cohort members. A peripheral blood sample was collected from each donor, and TCR beta sequencing was performed on peripheral blood mononuclear cells. The Qiagen DNeasy Blood Extraction Kit was used to extract genomic DNA from the blood cell samples. Worth noting for this clone: What this receptor recognizes is not known. No base qualities exist here, and no much larger clone lies one base off it.

CDR1 MNHEY and CDR2 SMNVEV were looked up in the germline V gene (reference sequence). V is clipped by 4 bases and J by 4 bases, and the sequence between their germline boundaries is 12 bases long. The CDR3 holds 14 amino acids from the cysteine to the phenylalanine. Only CDR3 DNA remains: 42 bases, in frame from the first base. Library generation was performed with the immunoSEQ multiplex PCR assay. A mixture of 60 forward primers for TCR Vbeta segments and 13 reverse primers for TCR Jbeta segments was used in the multiplex PCR. The CDR3 region of rearranged TCR beta genes was amplified from genomic DNA by a multiplex PCR assay. The Illumina HiSeq System was used to sequence the amplified TCR beta libraries as 87-base-pair reads. Regarding the original processing steps: In a later analysis, tens of millions of unique TCR beta chains were counted across the 500 to 700 repertoires, and roughly 9.9 million of these chains were shared by at least two donors. Raw reads were error-corrected and collapsed into unique sequences by a nearest-neighbor algorithm in which closely related sequences were merged to remove PCR and sequencing errors. V, D and J gene segments were assigned by aligning CDR3 sequences to IMGT reference sequences. For a sequence to be retained, a match of at least six nucleotides was required to both a V gene segment and a J gene segment. Rearrangements were classified as productive when the CDR3 lacked stop codons and remained in frame with V and J, and all other rearrangements were classified as non-productive. Following IMGT convention, CDR3 was defined as the stretch from the second conserved V-encoded cysteine up to the conserved J-encoded phenylalanine. The earlier analysis of about 610 of the donors excluded any sequence lacking an unambiguous match to a single V gene segment. An earlier analysis of 550 to 650 of the donors classified V segments as functional when productive rearrangements were above 56.7% and as segregating when the standard deviation between donors was above 5%. A statistical classification framework was built to diagnose cytomegalovirus status from the catalog of TCR beta chain sequences. A later analysis assigned V and J genes by comparing TCR nucleotide sequences with IMGT/GENE-DB human TR gene sequences. Using the TCRdist pipeline, a later analysis assigned CDR3 sequences along with most-parsimonious VDJ recombination scenarios. In a later analysis, every TCR beta chain was defined by the combination of its CDR3 amino acid sequence and its V-gene family, and reads without a unique V-gene family were dropped. A later analysis removed 450 to 600 highly shared, low-generation-probability nucleotide sequences to deal with suspected cross-contamination and a sequencing artifact. For each public chain, a later analysis derived a clonal expansion index from normalized ranks of inferred template counts within each repertoire. In a later analysis, generation probabilities were computed with a VDJ recombination model fitted to out-of-frame rearrangements, and the resulting probabilities were checked against IGoR. A later analysis scored TCR-TCR, TCR-HLA and TCR-CMV co-occurrence with hypergeometric tests, applying a repertoire-size bias correction to TCR pairs. To estimate false discovery rates, a later analysis permuted the HLA or CMV assignments 20 times. In a later analysis, co-occurring TCRs were grouped using DBSCAN, and TCRdist sequence similarity was added for clustering within HLA-allele-positive subsets. Repertoires with fewer than 30,000 or more than 120,000 public chains, plus five repertoires with anomalous nucleotide sharing, were excluded from co-occurrence clustering. Held by TCRdb, this immuneACCESS table contains in-frame sequences only and omits some clones. Under half of the omission traces to an unresolved V gene where checked; the cause of the rest is unknown. V, J and clone size are taken as reported in that table, and D and trimming were inferred from the DNA itself. Across this sample there are under 250,000 clones, with about three quarters seen only once. The biggest ten clones account for about 2% of the sample.

Results and caveats for the whole study, not just this receptor: In an earlier analysis of roughly 500 of the donors, most TCR beta V segments appeared in productive rearrangements about 87% or about 30% of the time, broadly matching IMGT annotations. The classifier was reported to diagnose cytomegalovirus status with high specificity and sensitivity in both the original cohort and the validation cohort. In vitro tests confirmed that a few of the cytomegalovirus-associated TCR beta chains recognize cytomegalovirus antigens. In a later genetic analysis, a missense DCLRE1C variant was associated with V-gene and J-gene trimming of TCR beta chains, and the association was replicated in an independent cohort. Most TCR sequences were observed very rarely across donors, whereas some public TCRs were present in many individuals. In the study, 150 to 200 TCR beta chains were listed as associated with cytomegalovirus. Immune exposure information for the cohort was limited to CMV serostatus. In a later analysis, HLA-associated TCR beta chains showed more clonal expansion and lower generation probabilities than non-associated chains that were equally common. According to a later analysis, most CMV-associated TCR beta chains appeared to be HLA-restricted, and the HLA associations seemed to be driven largely by CMV exposure. In a later analysis, TCR association rates were found to vary across HLA loci, with the most associated TCRs seen for DRB1 alleles and the fewest for HLA-C alleles. A cluster of highly shared sequence variants was judged likely to be a technical artifact of the sequencing pipeline. HLA typing was unavailable for some donors at each locus, so association tests used only the typed subset. At a false discovery rate of 0.05, a later analysis linked around 17,000 TCR beta sequences to specific HLA alleles. According to the authors, the approach could potentially be generalized to other disease states and immunological phenotypes. Because counts were too low, roughly 17 rarely observed V segments, including chromosome 9 orphons, were left out of the earlier analysis of some 640 of the donors. Sequencing depth was assumed to be roughly uniform across donors in the presence/absence analyses, though that assumption may not hold. Compared with the 666-donor mean, donors in an Asian-associated ancestry cluster had fewer N-insertions in productive TCRs, according to a later genetic analysis. According to a later analysis, parvovirus B19, influenza, CMV and Epstein-Barr virus appeared linked to several top co-occurrence clusters. Assigning TCR associations to individual alleles was difficult when HLA alleles, especially DR and DQ, strongly co-occurred. Because the 87-base-pair reads could not distinguish some IMGT-functional V segments, including TRBV6-2 and TRBV6-3, those segments were excluded. Linkage disequilibrium might explain the correlated functional status among segregating V segments, but an unknown experimental factor could not be excluded. This cohort had only TCR beta chains sequenced, and the lack of alpha or paired-chain data limited which features could be detected. A further reported finding was that TCR beta sequences accurately predicted the HLA-A and HLA-B alleles for most subjects in the first cohort.

This receptor was obtained from a male donor in good health and CMV-seronegative. The rearrangement combines TRBV27 with TRBJ2-3; 5 matching bases give a weak D call of TRBD2. The sequencing input was PBMCs. The DNA sequence reads TGTGCCAGCAGTTCCCGGGGTAGGGCAGATACGCAGTATTTT. Translated, it reads CASSSRGRADTQYF.